This T cell receptor beta chain was profiled in a study of cytomegalovirus exposure and HLA in healthy donors. This clone was detected once. The primer mix had 60 Vbeta and 13 Jbeta primers. TCRdb's table, derived via immunoSEQ multiplex PCR, lists solely in-frame clones and lacks some. The sample holds some 140,000 clones, around 80% seen once. This CDR3 is built from 17 residues. J was trimmed by 2 bases and V by 2 bases; bases with no gene match: 11. Germline CDR1 PRHDT, CDR2 FYEKMQ (reference sequence). The specimen was PBMCs. The V gene is TRBV13, the J gene TRBJ2-7; TRBD2 agrees at 8 bases. This receptor was obtained from a man aged 40-49 years in good health and CMV-seropositive. In DNA form, the CDR3 reads TGTGCCAGCAGCTTATCGGGCTCGGGAGGGGCCCCCTACGAGCAGTACTTC. Translation: CASSLSGSGGAPYEQYF.